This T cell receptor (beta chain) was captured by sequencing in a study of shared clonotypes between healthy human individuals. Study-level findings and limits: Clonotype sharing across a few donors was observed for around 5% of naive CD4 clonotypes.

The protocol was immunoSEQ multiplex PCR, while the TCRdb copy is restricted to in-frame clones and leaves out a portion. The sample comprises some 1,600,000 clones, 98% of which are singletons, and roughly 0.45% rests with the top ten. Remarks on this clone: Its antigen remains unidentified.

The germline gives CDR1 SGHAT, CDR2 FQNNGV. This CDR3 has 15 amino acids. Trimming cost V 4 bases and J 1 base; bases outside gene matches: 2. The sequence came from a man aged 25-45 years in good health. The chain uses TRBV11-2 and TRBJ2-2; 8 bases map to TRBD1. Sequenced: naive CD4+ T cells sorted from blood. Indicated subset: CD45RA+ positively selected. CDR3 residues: CASSWGTGNTGELFF. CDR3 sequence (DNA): TGTGCCAGCAGCTGGGGGACAGGGAACACCGGGGAGCTGTTTTTT.